This TCR beta chain was recovered during a study of T cell responses to AZD1222 COVID-19 vaccine. Points from the study as a whole: All repertoire sampling was performed exclusively after the peak T cell response. Females made up more of the donors, who were largely white British, and clonal diversity may have come out too low. Targets within unmutated variant regions were reportedly found for nearly half of spike-specific TCRs. Two doses of AZD1222 preceded a rise in Spike-specific TCR breadth and depth.

Comments on this clone: Its antigen remains unidentified.

Germline V gives CDR1 LGHNA, CDR2 YNFKEQ. The CDR3 has 14 amino acids. V shed 4 bases and J 7 bases; nucleotides not matched to a gene: 7. Repertoires were generated with immunoSEQ multiplex PCR, while TCRdb's copy carries only in-frame clones and drops some. The repertoire consists of approximately 300,000 clones, with 90% to 95% occurring once and the leading ten covering 0.55%. This TCR was recovered from an adult who received the AZD1222 COVID-19 vaccine. This specimen consisted of peripheral blood, obtained 28 days after the second AZD1222 dose. The chain employs TRBV4-2 and TRBJ1-5; 7 bases fit TRBD1. The CDR3 nucleotides are TGTGCCAGCAGCCTGACAGGGCGAGAACAGCCCCAGCATTTT. Translation: CASSLTGREQPQHF.